Listed below are T cell receptor beta chains from one sample, sequenced in a study of PD-1 blockade in classical Hodgkin lymphoma. This table comes from immunoSEQ multiplex PCR, and its TCRdb copy is limited to in-frame clones, with some not included. This sample has about 15,000 clones, with about 89% found just once. Material: CD8+ T cells from blood, obtained before the fourth cycle of nivolumab. These receptors were obtained from a human donor with classical Hodgkin lymphoma. The CDR3 runs from the conserved cysteine through the conserved F or W. The D gene is left open where the match is weak. For some rows the clone size is stated as once, few or many, or as a class when expanded; others skip it.

>TRBJ1-2|TRBV6-5|-|TRBD1
CASRPRTGNNYGYTF
TGTGCCAGCAGACCTCGGACAGGGAATAACTATGGCTACACCTTC
>TRBJ1-3|TRBV7-9|-|TRBD1
CASSPLDRGGPGNTIYF
TGTGCCAGCAGCCCCCTCGATAGAGGGGGCCCTGGAAACACCATATATTTT
>TRBJ2-2|TRBV27|few|-
CASSLTANTGELFF
TGTGCCAGCAGTTTGACAGCGAACACCGGGGAGCTGTTTTTT
>TRBJ2-7|TRBV11-2|-|TRBD1
CASSLDWTGPYEQYF
TGTGCCAGCAGCTTAGATTGGACAGGCCCCTACGAGCAGTACTTC
>TRBJ1-2|TRBV6-1|-|-
CASSEGRFSGYTF
TGTGCCAGCAGTGAGGGCAGGTTCAGTGGCTACACCTTC
>TRBJ2-7|TRBV19|-|-
CASSIGQYYEQYF
TGTGCCAGTAGTATTGGACAGTATTACGAGCAGTACTTC
>TRBJ1-2|TRBV7-6|once|-
CASSSSPTTGLGYTF
TGTGCCAGCAGCTCGAGTCCCACAACGGGGCTAGGCTACACCTTC
>TRBJ2-5|TRBV6-1|-|TRBD2
CASSEGAGGQETQYF
TGTGCCAGCAGTGAGGGAGCGGGGGGCCAAGAGACCCAGTACTTC
>TRBJ2-3|TRBV19|-|-
CAKPTRRVGTDTQYF
TGTGCCAAACCAACGAGGCGGGTTGGCACAGATACGCAGTATTTT
>TRBJ1-1|TRBV15|once|-
CATSRDPVPNTEAFF
TGTGCCACCAGCAGAGATCCGGTTCCGAACACTGAAGCTTTCTTT
>TRBJ2-7|TRBV6-6|-|-
CASSYMGGVYEQYF
TGTGCCAGCAGTTACATGGGGGGCGTCTACGAGCAGTACTTC
>TRBJ1-3|TRBV27|-|-
CASSSFPGNTIYF
TGTGCCAGCAGTTCCTTCCCGGGAAACACCATATATTTT
>TRBJ1-1|TRBV19|-|-
CASLSGGTEAFF
TGTGCCAGTCTAAGCGGGGGGACTGAAGCTTTCTTT
>TRBJ2-7|TRBV5-4|-|-
CASSLLAGEQYF
TGTGCCAGCAGCTTGTTAGCCGGCGAGCAGTACTTC
>TRBJ2-1|TRBV4-1|-|TRBD2
CASSQTWTSRNNEQFF
TGCGCCAGCAGCCAAACGTGGACTAGTCGGAACAATGAGCAGTTCTTC
>TRBJ2-1|TRBV7-9|-|TRBD2
CASSGWTSGGASEQFF
TGTGCCAGCAGCGGATGGACTAGCGGGGGGGCGTCGGAGCAGTTCTTC
>TRBJ2-5|TRBV4-2|-|TRBD2
CASSQERWGEREGETQYF
TGTGCCAGCAGCCAAGAACGATGGGGGGAGCGGGAGGGGGAGACCCAGTACTTC
>TRBJ2-3|TRBV7-9|once|-
CASSLYSGTDTQYF
TGTGCCAGCAGCTTATATTCTGGCACAGATACGCAGTATTTT
>TRBJ2-7|TRBV28|-|-
CASYPHGGWTYEQYF
TGTGCCAGCTACCCCCATGGGGGCTGGACCTACGAGCAGTACTTC
>TRBJ2-7|TRBV6-1|-|-
CASSEDRLYEQYF
TGTGCCAGCAGTGAGGACAGACTATACGAGCAGTACTTC
>TRBJ2-3|TRBV10-3|-|-
CAISENLGSGADTQYF
TGTGCCATCAGTGAGAATCTAGGGTCGGGGGCAGATACGCAGTATTTT
>TRBJ1-2|TRBV5-1|-|TRBD1
CASSFSGGAGGYTF
TGCGCCAGCAGCTTTTCAGGGGGCGCGGGTGGCTACACCTTC
>TRBJ2-1|TRBV5-1|-|TRBD2
CASSLGRERHEQFF
TGCGCCAGCAGCTTGGGGCGGGAGCGGCATGAGCAGTTCTTC
>TRBJ2-1|TRBV27|-|-
CASAWDNEQFF
TGTGCCAGCGCTTGGGACAATGAGCAGTTCTTC
>TRBJ2-3|TRBV30|-|TRBD2
CAWSVLGRARDTQYF
TGTGCCTGGAGTGTACTCGGGAGGGCCAGGGATACGCAGTATTTT
>TRBJ2-1|TRBV7-9|-|TRBD2
CASSHLADYNEQFF
TGTGCCAGCAGCCATCTAGCGGATTACAATGAGCAGTTCTTC
>TRBJ2-3|TRBV10-3|-|-
CATDHGETDTQYF
TGTGCCACCGACCACGGGGAGACAGATACGCAGTATTTT
>TRBJ2-2|TRBV19|-|TRBD2
CASSIGLAAPTGELFF
TGTGCCAGTAGTATCGGACTAGCGGCCCCAACCGGGGAGCTGTTTTTT
>TRBJ1-1|TRBV23-1|-|TRBD1
CASSPWDRVEAFF
TGCGCCAGCAGCCCCTGGGACAGGGTGGAAGCTTTCTTT
>TRBJ2-3|TRBV6-1|-|-
CASSGVWSADTQYF
TGTGCCAGCAGTGGGGTTTGGAGCGCAGATACGCAGTATTTT
>TRBJ2-3|TRBV28|-|-
CASSLAPGADTDTQYF
TGTGCCAGCAGTTTGGCCCCAGGGGCGGACACAGATACGCAGTATTTT
>TRBJ1-2|TRBV7-2|-|TRBD1
CASSLDSGGGYGYTF
TGTGCCAGCAGCTTAGATTCAGGGGGAGGCTATGGCTACACCTTC
>TRBJ2-1|TRBV11-3|-|TRBD1
CASSHSDRGWDLDEQFF
TGTGCCAGCAGCCATTCCGACAGGGGCTGGGATTTAGATGAGCAGTTCTTC
>TRBJ2-7|TRBV28|-|TRBD1
CASSLNRGAIYEQYF
TGTGCCAGCAGTTTAAACAGGGGGGCGATCTACGAGCAGTACTTC
>TRBJ2-1|TRBV28|-|-
CAASIGSNEQFF
TGTGCCGCCTCTATTGGTAGTAATGAGCAGTTCTTC
>TRBJ2-1|TRBV10-3|-|TRBD2
CAISESGTSGRAEQFF
TGTGCCATCAGTGAGTCCGGGACTAGCGGGAGGGCGGAGCAGTTCTTC
>TRBJ1-2|TRBV6-6|-|-
CAALLFPKTANYGYTF
TGTGCCGCCTTACTTTTCCCTAAGACAGCTAACTATGGCTACACCTTC
>TRBJ2-7|TRBV2|-|-
CASSDGVNEQYF
TGTGCCAGCAGTGACGGGGTAAACGAGCAGTACTTC
>TRBJ2-3|TRBV27|-|-
CASSRVRVQGPDTQYF
TGTGCCAGCAGTCGAGTGAGGGTGCAGGGGCCGGATACGCAGTATTTT
>TRBJ2-3|TRBV13|-|TRBD2
CASSLLAASTDTQYF
TGTGCCAGCAGCTTACTAGCGGCGTCCACAGATACGCAGTATTTT